This T cell receptor (beta chain) was found in a study of low-dose radiotherapy and immunotherapy resistance in tumors. The time point here: before trial treatment. This clonotype was detected many times. Primers used for first-strand cDNA, a TRAV- and TRBV-specific set, covered both alpha and beta chains. TCRs were amplified for around 21 PCR cycles with a constant-region primer and V-primer adapter. Each CDR3 protein is one row after TCRdb ran MiXCR on the reads. The table has tens of thousands of distinct CDR3 sequences, 9.4% seen once; the top ten hold around 1%. CDR1 is LGHNA and CDR2 is YNFKEQ in the germline V gene. Trimming took 0 bases from V and 7 from J, leaving 19 bases between them. The CDR3 runs 17 residues.

Sequencing was performed on PBMCs, taken before treatment. The sequence came from a male donor with prostate cancer. The J gene is TRBJ2-1, the V gene TRBV4-2; tentatively, D is TRBD2 (7 bases). CDR3 DNA: TGTGCCAGCAGCCAAGATCTTACGGCGGGAGACAGGAATGAGCAGTTCTTC. This translates into CASSQDLTAGDRNEQFF.